This TCR beta chain was identified during a study of blood T cell repertoires in COVID-19. Original processing methods: For nucleated cells, counts were estimated from reference gene primer amplification. Assay: immunoSEQ multiplex PCR; the TCRdb copy retains only in-frame clones and omits some. V, J and clone size reflect that table, while D and trimming were determined from the DNA. Of 70,000 to 95,000 clones listed, roughly 90% were seen once; the top ten hold 2.7%. The CDR3 spans 13 residues. The germline gives CDR1 SGHAT, CDR2 FQDESV (reference sequence). The V and J ends lost 4 bases and 8 bases, in that order; junction bases with no gene match: 3.

The receptor was isolated from a man aged 45-65 years with COVID-19, enrolled during active disease. The chain joins TRBV11-1 to TRBJ1-2; 11 nucleotides agree with TRBD1. The sample comprised peripheral blood. The chain's CDR3 is CASSWTGGGGYTF. CDR3 nucleotide sequence: TGTGCCAGCAGCTGGACAGGGGGCGGCGGCTACACCTTC.